The entry below gives a single TCR beta chain sequence along with its context. The data were obtained in a study of blood T cell repertoires in COVID-19. Study details: Italy, Spain and the United States were the sources of the convalescent and acute COVID-19 samples.

Germline V gene data show CDR1 as MDHEN and CDR2 as SYDVKM. V shed 5 bases, J shed 0 bases, and the junction held 13 bases outside the gene matches. The CDR3 has 18 residues. In the original processing: Reference gene primers were amplified, and this amplification served to estimate nucleated cell counts. Method: immunoSEQ multiplex PCR; TCRdb's copy keeps in-frame clones and lacks some. V and J calls and clone size are copied from that table; D and trimming were computed from the DNA. The sample carries approximately 110,000 clones, under 80% recorded once. Specimen: peripheral blood. The genes are TRBV28 and TRBJ1-2; 9 bases are a match to TRBD1. This sequence was found in a man between 65 and 80 years old with active or convalescent COVID-19. The DNA for the CDR3 is TGTGCCAGCAGTAGCTCCTCGGGACAGGGTATCTCTAACTATGGCTACACCTTC. Residues: CASSSSSGQGISNYGYTF.